This entry concerns a single T cell receptor (beta chain). Enrollees, roughly 18 to 89 years old, lived in 25 or so US areas. The sample belongs to a study of blood T cell repertoires in COVID-19. Overall study context: Some COVID-19 samples were acute and others convalescent; all came from the United States, Italy and Spain.

This CDR3 is 14 amino acids long. V lost 6 bases, J lost 1 base, and 15 bases lay in between. From germline, CDR1 is SQVTM and CDR2 ANQGSEA. Original data processing: Researchers report that nucleated cell counts were estimated from reference gene primer amplification. The method was immunoSEQ multiplex PCR; TCRdb's version includes in-frame clones alone and lacks a portion of them. That table is the source of V, J and clone size, and D and trimming were worked out from the DNA. The sample consists of around 300,000 clones, less than 85% of them appearing once. The source is a woman aged 45 to 65 who had recovered from COVID-19. The chain uses TRBV29-1 and TRBJ1-1; D might be TRBD1 (6 bases). The sample taken for sequencing was PBMCs or T cells enriched from blood (not recorded which). CDR3 amino acids: CSVMWGGRNTEAFF. The CDR3, as DNA: TGCAGCGTAATGTGGGGGGGGCGGAACACTGAAGCTTTCTTT.